The subject of this entry is one T cell receptor beta chain. Antigen: not known. With 5 bases removed from V and 1 base from J, the gap between germline ends came to 11 bases. The CDR3 length is 15 residues. TCRdb redid the calling of the reads with MiXCR, one entry per CDR3 protein. The profile shows about 830,000 distinct CDR3 sequences, 30% to 35% of them singletons. This entry comes from a study of T cell repertoires in cytomegalovirus infection. Overall study results and limits: CMV carriers with the relevant HLA were identified by cumulative public TCR beta family frequency. HLA-C-restricted CMV clonotypes gave the most frequent clonotype in two of eight donors.

This clonotype was sampled from a human donor in good health (CMV status not recorded). Some clones in this sample may be carry-over from other donors' samples. Sequenced here: cultured CD8+ T cells from PBMCs, sampled from culture after CMV antigen stimulation. The chain employs TRBV12-3 or TRBV12-4 and TRBJ2-2, with D perhaps TRBD1 (6 bases). CDR3 protein: CASSPTGRNTGELFF. The CDR3 DNA reads as TGTGCCAGCAGTCCAACAGGGCGGAACACCGGGGAGCTGTTTTTT.